The source of this TCR beta chain is a study of identical twins. TCRdb fed the 5' RACE reads into MiXCR, producing one record per CDR3 protein. The sample holds 450,000 or so distinct CDR3 sequences, 14% seen once. This clonotype was recorded many times. Germline assignment: CDR1 SGHRS and CDR2 YFSETQ. CDR3 length: 15 residues. The trim removed 4 bases at V and 4 bases at J, leaving 8 bases unmatched. These same data were also listed under a study on yellow fever vaccine responses in identical twins.

Source material: CD4+ T cells sorted from blood. The source of this sequence is a woman aged 18 to 35 in good health. The rearrangement joins TRBV5-1 to TRBJ2-1, with 7 bases lining up with TRBD1. The CDR3 DNA follows: TGCGCCAGCAGCCAGGACGGGACAGAGTACAATGAGCAGTTCTTC. This sequence encodes CASSQDGTEYNEQFF.